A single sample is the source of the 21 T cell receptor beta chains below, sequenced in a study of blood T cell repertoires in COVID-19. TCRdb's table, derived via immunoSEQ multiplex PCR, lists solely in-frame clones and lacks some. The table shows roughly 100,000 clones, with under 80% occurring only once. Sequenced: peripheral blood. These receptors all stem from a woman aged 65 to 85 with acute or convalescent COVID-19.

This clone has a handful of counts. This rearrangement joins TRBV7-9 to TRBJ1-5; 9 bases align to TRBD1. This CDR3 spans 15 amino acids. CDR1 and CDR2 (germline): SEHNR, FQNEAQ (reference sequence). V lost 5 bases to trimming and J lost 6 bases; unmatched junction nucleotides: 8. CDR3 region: CASSLGGQGAQPQHF. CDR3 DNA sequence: TGTGCCAGCAGCCTAGGGGGACAGGGTGCTCAGCCCCAGCATTTT.

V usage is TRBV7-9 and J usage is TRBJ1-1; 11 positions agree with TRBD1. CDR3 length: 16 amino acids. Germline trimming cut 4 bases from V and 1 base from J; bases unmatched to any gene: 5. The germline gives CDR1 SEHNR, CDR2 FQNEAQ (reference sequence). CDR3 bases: TGTGCCAGCAGCTATGGGACAGGGGGGCCGAACACTGAAGCTTTCTTT. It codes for CASSYGTGGPNTEAFF.

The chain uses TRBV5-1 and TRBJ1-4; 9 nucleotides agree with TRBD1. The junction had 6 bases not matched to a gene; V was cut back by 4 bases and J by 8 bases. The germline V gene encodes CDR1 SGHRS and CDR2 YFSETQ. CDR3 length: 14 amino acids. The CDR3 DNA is TGCGCCAGCAGCCCGGGACAGGGCCGCGAAAAACTGTTTTTT. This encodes CASSPGQGREKLFF.

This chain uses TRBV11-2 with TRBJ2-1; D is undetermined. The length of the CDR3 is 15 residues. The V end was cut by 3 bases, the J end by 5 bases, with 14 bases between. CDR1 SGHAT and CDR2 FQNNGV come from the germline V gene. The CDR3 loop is CASSFPPLGDNEQFF. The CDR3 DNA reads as TGTGCCAGCAGCTTCCCCCCTCTCGGAGACAATGAGCAGTTCTTC.

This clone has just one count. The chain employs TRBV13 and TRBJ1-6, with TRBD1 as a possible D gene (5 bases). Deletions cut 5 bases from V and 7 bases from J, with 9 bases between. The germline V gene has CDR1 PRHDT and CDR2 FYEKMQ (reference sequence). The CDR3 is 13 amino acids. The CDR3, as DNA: TGTGCCAGCAGCGACAGCCTCAATTCACCCCTCCACTTT. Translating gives CASSDSLNSPLHF.

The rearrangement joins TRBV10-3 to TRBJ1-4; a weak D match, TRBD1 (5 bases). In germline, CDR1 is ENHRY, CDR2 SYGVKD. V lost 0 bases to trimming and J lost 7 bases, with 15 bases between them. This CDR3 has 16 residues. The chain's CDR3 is CAISESRGTIGEKLFF. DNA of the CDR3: TGTGCCATCAGTGAGTCTCGGGGGACTATCGGTGAAAAACTGTTTTTT.

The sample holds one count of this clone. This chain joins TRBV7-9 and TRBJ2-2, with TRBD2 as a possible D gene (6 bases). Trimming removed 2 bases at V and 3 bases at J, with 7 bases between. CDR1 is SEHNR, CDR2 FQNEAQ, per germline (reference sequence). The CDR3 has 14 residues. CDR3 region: CASSLREYTGELFF. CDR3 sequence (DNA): TGTGCCAGCAGCTTACGGGAGTACACCGGGGAGCTGTTTTTT.

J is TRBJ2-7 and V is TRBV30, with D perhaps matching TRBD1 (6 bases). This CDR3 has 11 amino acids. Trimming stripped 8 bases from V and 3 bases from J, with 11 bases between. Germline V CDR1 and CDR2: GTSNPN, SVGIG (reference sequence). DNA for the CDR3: TGTGCCCTCGGACAGATCTACGAGCAGTACTTC. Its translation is CALGQIYEQYF.

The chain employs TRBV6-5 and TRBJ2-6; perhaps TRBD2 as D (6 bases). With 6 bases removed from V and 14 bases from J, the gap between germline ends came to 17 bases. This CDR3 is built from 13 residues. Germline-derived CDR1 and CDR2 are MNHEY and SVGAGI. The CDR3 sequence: CASRRDSPPFLTF. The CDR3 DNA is TGTGCCAGCAGACGGGACTCTCCCCCGTTCCTGACTTTC.

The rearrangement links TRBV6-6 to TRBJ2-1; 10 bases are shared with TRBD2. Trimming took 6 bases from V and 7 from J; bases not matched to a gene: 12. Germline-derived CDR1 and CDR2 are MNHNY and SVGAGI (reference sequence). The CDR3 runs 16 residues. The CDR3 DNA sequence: TGTGCCAGCAGCAACACGCTAGCGGGGGATATGAATGAGCAGTTCTTC. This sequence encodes CASSNTLAGDMNEQFF.

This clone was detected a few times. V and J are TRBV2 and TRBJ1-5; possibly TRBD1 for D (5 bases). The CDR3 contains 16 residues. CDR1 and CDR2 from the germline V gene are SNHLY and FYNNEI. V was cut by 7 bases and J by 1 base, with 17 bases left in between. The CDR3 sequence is CASTGQSLRSNQPQHF. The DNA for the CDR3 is TGTGCCAGCACCGGACAAAGCCTTCGCAGCAATCAGCCCCAGCATTTT.

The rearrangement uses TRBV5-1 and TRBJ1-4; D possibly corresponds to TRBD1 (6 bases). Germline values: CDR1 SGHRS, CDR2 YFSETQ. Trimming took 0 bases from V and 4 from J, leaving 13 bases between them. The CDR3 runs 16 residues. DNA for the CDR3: TGCGCCAGCAGCTTGGCCGAAAGACAGGTTAATGAAAAACTGTTTTTT. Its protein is CASSLAERQVNEKLFF.

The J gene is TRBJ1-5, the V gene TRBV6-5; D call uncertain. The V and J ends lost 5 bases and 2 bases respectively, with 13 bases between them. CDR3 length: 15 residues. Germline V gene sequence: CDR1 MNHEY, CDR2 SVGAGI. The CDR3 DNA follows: TGTGCCAGCAGTATACAGTCCGCCGGCAATCAGCCCCAGCATTTT. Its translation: CASSIQSAGNQPQHF.

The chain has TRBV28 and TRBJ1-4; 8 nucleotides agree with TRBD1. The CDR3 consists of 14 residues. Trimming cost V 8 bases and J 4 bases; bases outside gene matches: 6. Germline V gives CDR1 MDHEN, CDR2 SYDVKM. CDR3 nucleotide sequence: TGTGCCAGCTATACGACAGGGGTTAATGAAAAACTGTTTTTT. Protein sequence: CASYTTGVNEKLFF.

CDR3 residues: CASSEDRGNTEAFF. CDR3 in DNA: TGTGCCAGCAGCGAGGACAGGGGGAACACTGAAGCTTTCTTT. V and J are TRBV6-6 and TRBJ1-1; 9 nucleotides align to TRBD1. The CDR3 length is 14 residues. Germline CDR1 MNHNY, CDR2 SVGAGI (reference sequence). The V gene end was trimmed by 6 bases and the J gene end by 1 base; junction bases not matched to a gene: 3.

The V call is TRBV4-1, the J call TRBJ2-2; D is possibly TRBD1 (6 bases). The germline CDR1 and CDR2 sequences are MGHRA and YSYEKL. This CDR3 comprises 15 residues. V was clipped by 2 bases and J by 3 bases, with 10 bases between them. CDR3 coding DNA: TGCGCCAGCAGCCAATCGAACAGGGACACCGGGGAGCTGTTTTTT. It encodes CASSQSNRDTGELFF.

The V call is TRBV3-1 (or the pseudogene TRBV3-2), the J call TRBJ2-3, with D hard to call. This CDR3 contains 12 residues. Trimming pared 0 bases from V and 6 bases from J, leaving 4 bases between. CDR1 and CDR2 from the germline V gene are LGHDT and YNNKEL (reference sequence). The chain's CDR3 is CASSQEADTQYF. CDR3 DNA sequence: TGTGCCAGCAGCCAAGAAGCCGATACGCAGTATTTT.

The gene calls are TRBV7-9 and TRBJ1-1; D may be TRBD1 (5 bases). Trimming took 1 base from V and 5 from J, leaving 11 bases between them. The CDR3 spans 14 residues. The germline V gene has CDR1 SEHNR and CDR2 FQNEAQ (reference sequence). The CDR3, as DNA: TGTGCCAGCAGCTTAGAGGCAGGGAAAACTGAAGCTTTCTTT. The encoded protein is CASSLEAGKTEAFF.

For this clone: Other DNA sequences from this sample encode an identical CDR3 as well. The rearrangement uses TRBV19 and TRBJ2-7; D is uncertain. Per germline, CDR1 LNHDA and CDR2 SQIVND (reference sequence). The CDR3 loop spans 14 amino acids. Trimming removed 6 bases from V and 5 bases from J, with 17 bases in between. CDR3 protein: CASRNPGTGDEQYF. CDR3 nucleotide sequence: TGTGCCAGTAGGAACCCAGGAACCGGCGACGAGCAGTACTTC. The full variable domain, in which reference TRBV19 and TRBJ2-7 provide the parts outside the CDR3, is DGGITQSPKYLFRKEGQNVTLSCEQNLNHDAMYWYRQDPGQGLRLIYYSQIVNDFQKGDIAEGYSVSREKKESFPLTVTSAQKNPTAFYLCASRNPGTGDEQYFGPGTRLTVT.

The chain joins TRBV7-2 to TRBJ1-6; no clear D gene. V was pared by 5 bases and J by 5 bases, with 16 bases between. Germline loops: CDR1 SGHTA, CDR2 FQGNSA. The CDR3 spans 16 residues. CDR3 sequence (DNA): TGTGCCAGCAGCCCTATCCTGGCGGGAAATAATTCACCCCTCCACTTT. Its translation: CASSPILAGNNSPLHF. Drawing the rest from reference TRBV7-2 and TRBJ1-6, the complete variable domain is GAGVSQSPSNKVTEKGKDVELRCDPISGHTALYWYRQSLGQGLEFLIYFQGNSAPDKSGLPSDRFSAERTGGSVSTLTIQRTQQEDSAVYLCASSPILAGNNSPLHFGNGTRLTVT.

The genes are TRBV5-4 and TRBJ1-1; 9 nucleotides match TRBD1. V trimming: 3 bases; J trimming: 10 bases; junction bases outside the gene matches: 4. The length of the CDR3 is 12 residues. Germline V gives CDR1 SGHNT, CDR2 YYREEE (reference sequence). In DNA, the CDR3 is TGTGCCAGCAGCTCCGGGACAGGGCTAGCTTTCTTT. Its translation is CASSSGTGLAFF.